This T cell receptor (beta chain) was retrieved from a study of blood T cell repertoires in COVID-19. Turning to the study itself: Sources were T cells, B-cell-depleted T cells, or PBMCs; the material itself was cDNA or gDNA.

Per the authors' pipeline: Nucleated cell counts were estimated from reference gene primer amplification. The protocol was immunoSEQ multiplex PCR, while the TCRdb copy is restricted to in-frame clones and leaves out a portion. From that table come the V and J calls and clone size; the DNA was used to work out D and trimming. The sample records roughly 76,000 clones, more than 75% being singletons. Germline V gene lookup returns CDR1 LGHNA and CDR2 YNFKEQ. V dropped 5 bases and J dropped 5; count of bases not matched to a gene: 14. This CDR3 spans 17 amino acids. The receptor comes from a man in his forties or fifties with acute or convalescent COVID-19. This chain connects TRBV4-2 to TRBJ2-5; 10 bases line up with TRBD2. The sequenced sample was peripheral blood. The CDR3 here is CASSTGLAGGPWETQYF. The CDR3 region has the DNA TGTGCCAGCAGCACCGGGTTAGCGGGGGGCCCTTGGGAGACCCAGTACTTC.